A selection of T cell receptor beta chains follows, all from one sample in a study of Ad26.COV2.S vaccination and SARS-CoV-2 variants. Some clones are missing from TCRdb's copy, which holds only in-frame ones; the method was immunoSEQ multiplex PCR. Among around 450,000 clones listed, about 91% were seen once. Sequenced material: peripheral blood, taken in a trial of Ad26.COV2.S vaccine versus placebo. These receptors were taken from a person between 18 and 60 years old who received the Ad26.COV2.S COVID-19 vaccine or a placebo. Each CDR3 is given with its conserved first and last residue. A D gene is named only where the DNA matches it firmly. Clone sizes are given selectively: once, few, many, or a class where the clone is expanded.

CDR3: CASSRRTGGTKWDTAFF; DNA: TGTGCCAGCAGTCGCAGGACAGGGGGTACCAAGTGGGATACGGCTTTCTTT; D: TRBD1; V: TRBV6-2/TRBV6-3; J: TRBJ1-1; size: .
CDR3: CASSLGGGSSYNEQFF; DNA: TGTGCCAGCAGTTTGGGCGGGGGGAGCTCCTACAATGAGCAGTTCTTC; D: TRBD2; V: TRBV28; J: TRBJ2-1; size: few
CDR3: CASSKQGTTNEKLFF; DNA: TGTGCCAGCAGCAAACAGGGAACCACTAATGAAAAACTGTTTTTT; D: .; V: TRBV7-2; J: TRBJ1-4; size: .
CDR3: CASSNLQQGAF; DNA: TGTGCCAGCAGTAACCTTCAACAGGGGGCCTTC; D: TRBD1; V: TRBV28; J: TRBJ2-4; size: .
CDR3: CASCGTPQGYYEQYF; DNA: TGTGCCAGCTGCGGGACTCCACAAGGTTACTACGAGCAGTACTTC; D: .; V: TRBV13; J: TRBJ2-7; size: .
CDR3: CASSFLGSYGYTF; DNA: TGTGCCAGCAGTTTCTTAGGGAGCTATGGCTACACCTTC; D: .; V: TRBV28; J: TRBJ1-2; size: once
CDR3: CASRSSVYNSPLHF; DNA: TGCGCCAGCAGAAGTTCGGTATATAATTCACCCCTCCACTTT; D: .; V: TRBV5-1; J: TRBJ1-6; size: .
CDR3: CASSEVGDTQYF; DNA: TGTGCCAGCAGTGAAGTCGGAGATACGCAGTATTTT; D: .; V: TRBV6-1; J: TRBJ2-3; size: .
CDR3: CASSFYGTGVWQETQYF; DNA: TGTGCCAGCAGTTTCTATGGGACAGGGGTGTGGCAAGAGACCCAGTACTTC; D: TRBD1; V: TRBV28; J: TRBJ2-5; size: .
CDR3: CASGRIVNTEAFF; DNA: TGCGCCAGCGGAAGGATTGTGAACACTGAAGCTTTCTTT; D: .; V: TRBV10-2; J: TRBJ1-1; size: .
CDR3: CSARAREQLFF; DNA: TGCAGTGCTAGAGCCCGGGAACAACTGTTTTTT; D: .; V: TRBV20-1; J: TRBJ1-4; size: .
CDR3: CASTLRGLYTIYF; DNA: TGTGCCAGCACTCTCAGAGGGTTGTACACCATATATTTT; D: .; V: TRBV12-3/TRBV12-4; J: TRBJ1-3; size: .
CDR3: CAISESGQGRLGKYF; DNA: TGTGCCATCAGTGAGTCCGGGCAGGGAAGGCTGGGGAAGTACTTC; D: .; V: TRBV10-3; J: TRBJ2-7; size: few
CDR3: CASSRSGLGQDEQFF; DNA: TGTGCCAGCAGCCGGTCGGGACTAGGGCAGGATGAGCAGTTCTTC; D: TRBD2; V: TRBV7-3; J: TRBJ2-1; size: .
CDR3: CASSVEAHTDTQYF; DNA: TGTGCCAGCAGCGTAGAGGCACACACAGATACGCAGTATTTT; D: .; V: TRBV9; J: TRBJ2-3; size: once
CDR3: CAISAYNRGSSNYGYTF; DNA: TGTGCCATCAGTGCGTACAACAGGGGGTCGTCTAACTATGGCTACACCTTC; D: TRBD1; V: TRBV10-3; J: TRBJ1-2; size: .
CDR3: CASGGTFPVPDTQYF; DNA: TGTGCCAGCGGGGGGACCTTTCCCGTTCCAGATACGCAGTATTTT; D: .; V: TRBV28; J: TRBJ2-3; size: .
CDR3: CASSQDLETGTDTQYF; DNA: TGCGCCAGCAGCCAAGATCTGGAGACAGGGACAGATACGCAGTATTTT; D: TRBD1; V: TRBV4-3; J: TRBJ2-3; size: .
CDR3: CASSLAPFSGANVLTF; DNA: TGCGCCAGCAGCTTGGCTCCGTTCTCTGGGGCCAACGTCCTGACTTTC; D: .; V: TRBV5-1; J: TRBJ2-6; size: .
CDR3: CASSLRVGETQYF; DNA: TGCGCCAGCAGCTTGAGGGTTGGAGAGACCCAGTACTTC; D: .; V: TRBV5-1; J: TRBJ2-5; size: .
CDR3: CASSLAAVTGNTIYF; DNA: TGTGCCAGCAGCTTAGCCGCGGTTACGGGAAACACCATATATTTT; D: .; V: TRBV11-3; J: TRBJ1-3; size: .
CDR3: CASSRPGANTGELFF; DNA: TGTGCCAGTAGTAGGCCCGGGGCGAACACCGGGGAGCTGTTTTTT; D: .; V: TRBV19; J: TRBJ2-2; size: .
CDR3: CASSYKFSEGRGNEQFF; DNA: TGTGCCAGCAGTTACAAGTTCAGTGAGGGCCGGGGTAATGAGCAGTTCTTC; D: .; V: TRBV6-2/TRBV6-3; J: TRBJ2-1; size: .
CDR3: CASSEEAFF; DNA: TGTGCCAGCAGCGAGGAGGCTTTCTTT; D: .; V: TRBV9; J: TRBJ1-1; size: .
CDR3: CASSQDQGLNYGYTF; DNA: TGCGCCAGCAGCCAAGACCAGGGCCTGAACTATGGCTACACCTTC; D: .; V: TRBV4-1; J: TRBJ1-2; size: .
CDR3: CASSQGSRPSNEKLFF; DNA: TGTGCCAGCAGCCAAGGGAGCCGACCCTCTAATGAAAAACTGTTTTTT; D: .; V: TRBV14; J: TRBJ1-4; size: .